This T cell receptor beta chain derives from a study of T cells expressing NK-cell markers. Study summary: TCR beta repertoires came from sorted CD3+CD56+NKG2C+, CD3+CD56+NKG2C- and CD3+CD56-NKG2C+ T cells. The sequencing cohort of eight donors included seven HCMV-seropositive individuals and one seronegative individual. General study findings and limits: A range of about 1.0-8% of CD8+ T cells consisted of dominant NKG2C+ clonotypes in several donors. In a handful of donors, dominant clonotypes made up about 28.3-65% of CD3+CD56-NKG2C+ cells.

Concerning this clonotype: Its matching antigen is unknown.

TCRdb reprocessed the 5' RACE reads, with one entry per CDR3 protein and no DNA. Its listing shows about 460,000 distinct CDR3 sequences. The CDR3 totals 17 residues. The germline gives CDR1 SNHLY, CDR2 FYNNEI. The sequence was collected from a woman in her fifties or sixties in good health. Sequenced sample: blood T cells: a sorted CD56 or NKG2C T cell subset, CD4+ or CD8+ T cells, or bulk PBMC T cells (not recorded which). The chain couples TRBV2 to TRBJ2-2. CDR3 amino acids: CASSEARGRTTTGELFF.